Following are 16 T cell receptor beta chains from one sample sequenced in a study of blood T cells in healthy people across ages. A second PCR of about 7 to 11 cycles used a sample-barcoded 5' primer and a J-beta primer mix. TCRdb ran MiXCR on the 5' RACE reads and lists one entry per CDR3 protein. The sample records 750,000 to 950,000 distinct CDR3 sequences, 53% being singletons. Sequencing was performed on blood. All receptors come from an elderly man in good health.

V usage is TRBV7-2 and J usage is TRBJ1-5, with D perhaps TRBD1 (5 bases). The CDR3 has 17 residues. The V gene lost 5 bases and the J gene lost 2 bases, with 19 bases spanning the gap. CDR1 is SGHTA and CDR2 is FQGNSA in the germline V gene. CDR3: CASSPEVPGSGNQPQHF. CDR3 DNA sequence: TGTGCCAGCAGCCCAGAGGTTCCAGGGTCGGGCAATCAGCCCCAGCATTTT.

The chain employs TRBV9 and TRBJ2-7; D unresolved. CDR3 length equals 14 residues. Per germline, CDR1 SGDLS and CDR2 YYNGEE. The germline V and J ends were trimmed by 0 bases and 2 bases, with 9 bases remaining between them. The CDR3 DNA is TGTGCCAGCAGCGTAGCGGCAGCTACCTACGAGCAGTACTTC. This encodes CASSVAAATYEQYF.

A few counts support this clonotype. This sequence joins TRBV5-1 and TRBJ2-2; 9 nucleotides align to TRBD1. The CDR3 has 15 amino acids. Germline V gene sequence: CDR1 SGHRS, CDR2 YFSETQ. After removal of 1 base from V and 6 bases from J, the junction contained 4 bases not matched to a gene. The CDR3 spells CASSLHRGQSGELFF. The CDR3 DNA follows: TGCGCCAGCAGCTTGCACAGGGGGCAATCCGGGGAGCTGTTTTTT.

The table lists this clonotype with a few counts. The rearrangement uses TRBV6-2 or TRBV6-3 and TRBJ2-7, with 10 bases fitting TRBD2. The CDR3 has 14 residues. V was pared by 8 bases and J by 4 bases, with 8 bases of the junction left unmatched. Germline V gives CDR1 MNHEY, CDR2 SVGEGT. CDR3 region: CASCLAGAVYEQYF. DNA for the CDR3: TGTGCCAGCTGTCTAGCGGGAGCGGTATACGAGCAGTACTTC.

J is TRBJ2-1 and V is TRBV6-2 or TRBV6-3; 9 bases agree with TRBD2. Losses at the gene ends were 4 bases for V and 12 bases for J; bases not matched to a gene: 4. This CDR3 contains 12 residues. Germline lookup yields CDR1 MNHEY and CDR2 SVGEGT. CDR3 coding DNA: TGTGCCAGCAGTTTTAGCGGGAGAGGGCAGTTCTTC. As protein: CASSFSGRGQFF.

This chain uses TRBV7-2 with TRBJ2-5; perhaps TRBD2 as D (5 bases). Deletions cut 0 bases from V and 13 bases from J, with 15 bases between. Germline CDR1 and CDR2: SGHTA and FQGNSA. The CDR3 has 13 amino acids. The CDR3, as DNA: TGTGCCAGCAGCTTAGCTCCCCAGCGGATGCCGTACTTC. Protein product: CASSLAPQRMPYF.

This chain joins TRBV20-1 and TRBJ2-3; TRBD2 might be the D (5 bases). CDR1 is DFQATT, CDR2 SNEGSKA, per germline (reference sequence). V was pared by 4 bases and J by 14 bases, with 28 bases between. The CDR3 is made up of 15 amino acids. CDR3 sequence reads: CSAKARSGSHRYAYF. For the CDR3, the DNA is TGCAGTGCTAAAGCGAGGAGCGGTTCTCACAGATACGCGTATTTT.

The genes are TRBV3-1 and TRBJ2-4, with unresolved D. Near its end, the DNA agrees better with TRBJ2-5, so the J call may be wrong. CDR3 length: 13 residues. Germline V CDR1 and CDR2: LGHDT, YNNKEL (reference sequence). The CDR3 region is CASSQGVKETQYF. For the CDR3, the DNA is TGTGCCAGCAGCCAAGGAGTAAAAGAGACCCAGTACTTC.

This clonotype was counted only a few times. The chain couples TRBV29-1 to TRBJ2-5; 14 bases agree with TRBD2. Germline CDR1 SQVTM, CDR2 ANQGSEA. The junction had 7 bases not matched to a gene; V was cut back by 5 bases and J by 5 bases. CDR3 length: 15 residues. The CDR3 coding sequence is TGCAGCGTTCTAGGACTAGCGGGAGGAGGGGAGACCCAGTACTTC. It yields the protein CSVLGLAGGGETQYF.

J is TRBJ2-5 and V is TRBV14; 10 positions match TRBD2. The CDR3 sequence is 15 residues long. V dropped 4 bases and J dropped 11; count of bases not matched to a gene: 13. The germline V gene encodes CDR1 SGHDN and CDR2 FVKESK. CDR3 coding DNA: TGTGCCAGCAGCCCCGTAGCGGGAGGTGGGAATGAGCAGTACTTC. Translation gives CASSPVAGGGNEQYF.

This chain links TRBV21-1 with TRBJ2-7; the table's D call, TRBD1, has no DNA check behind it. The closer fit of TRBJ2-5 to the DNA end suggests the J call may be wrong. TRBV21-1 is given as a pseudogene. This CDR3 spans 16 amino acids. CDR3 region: CASSHPRTGRGETQYF. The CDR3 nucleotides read TGTGCCAGCAGCCACCCCCGGACAGGACGGGGAGAGACCCAGTACTTC.

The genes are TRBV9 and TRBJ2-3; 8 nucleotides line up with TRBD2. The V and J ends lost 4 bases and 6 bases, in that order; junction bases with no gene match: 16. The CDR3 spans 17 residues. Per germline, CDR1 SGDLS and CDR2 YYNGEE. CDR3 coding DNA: TGTGCCAGCAGCCCTTGGACTCGAGCGGGAGTCTCGGATACGCAGTATTTT. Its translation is CASSPWTRAGVSDTQYF.

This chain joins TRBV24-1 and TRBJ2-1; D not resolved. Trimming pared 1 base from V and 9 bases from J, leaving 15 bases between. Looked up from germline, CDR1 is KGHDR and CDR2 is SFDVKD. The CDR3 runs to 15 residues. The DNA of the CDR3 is TGTGCCACCAGTGATTTAGGGTTCGGCCCACCTGAGCAGTTCTTC. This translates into CATSDLGFGPPEQFF.

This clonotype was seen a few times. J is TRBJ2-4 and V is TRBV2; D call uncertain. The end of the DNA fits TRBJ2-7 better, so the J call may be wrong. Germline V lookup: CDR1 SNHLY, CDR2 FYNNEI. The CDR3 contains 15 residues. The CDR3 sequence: CASTRSGNRPYEQYF. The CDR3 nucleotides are TGTGCCAGCACCCGAAGTGGGAACCGCCCCTACGAGCAGTACTTC.

The CDR3 sequence: CATSPPPRPGQVQETQYF. In DNA form, the CDR3 reads TGTGCCACCAGTCCTCCCCCCCGACCGGGACAGGTCCAAGAGACCCAGTACTTC. The chain joins TRBV24-1 to TRBJ2-5; TRBD1 agrees at 8 bases. V gave up 6 bases and J gave up 1 base; unmatched junction bases: 15. The germline gives CDR1 KGHDR, CDR2 SFDVKD. The CDR3 is 18 amino acids.

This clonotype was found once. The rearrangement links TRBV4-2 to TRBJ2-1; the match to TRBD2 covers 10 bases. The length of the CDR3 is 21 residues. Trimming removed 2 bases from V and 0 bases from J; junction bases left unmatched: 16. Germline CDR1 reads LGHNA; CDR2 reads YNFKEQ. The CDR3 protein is CASSQLGGIAGGLSSYNEQFF. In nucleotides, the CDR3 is TGTGCCAGCAGCCAACTCGGTGGGATAGCGGGAGGCCTTAGCTCCTACAATGAGCAGTTCTTC.